The 27 T cell receptor beta chains in this list originate from one sample, sequenced in a study of blood T cell repertoires in COVID-19. Data came from immunoSEQ multiplex PCR; TCRdb stores just in-frame clones and leaves some out. Found here are about 150,000 clones, 76% of them singletons; the top ten hold 3.7%. Input material: peripheral blood. The receptors here all came from a woman over 75 with acute or convalescent COVID-19.

For this clone: One end of the junction does not line up with germline, which may come from a read error. The rearrangement joins TRBV3-1 (or the pseudogene TRBV3-2) to TRBJ2-1, with D perhaps matching TRBD2 (6 bases). This CDR3 region has 14 residues. The germline gives CDR1 LGHDT, CDR2 YNNKEL (reference sequence). The CDR3 protein is CASSRRDSNNEQFF. As DNA, the CDR3 is TGTGCCAGCAGCCGGAGGGACTCCAACAATGAGCAGTTCTTC.

This clone was detected only once. The chain recombines TRBV10-3 with TRBJ2-2; D gene unclear. The CDR3 covers 13 residues. Per germline, CDR1 ENHRY and CDR2 SYGVKD. V was shortened by 4 bases and J by 7 bases, with 10 bases between the two germline ends. The CDR3 spells CAISGSLFGELFF. The CDR3 DNA is TGTGCCATCAGTGGTAGCCTGTTCGGGGAGCTGTTTTTT.

The genes are TRBV5-1 and TRBJ1-6, with D perhaps TRBD1 (5 bases). CDR1 and CDR2 from the germline V gene are SGHRS and YFSETQ. Trimming removed 5 bases at V and 7 bases at J, with 16 bases between. The CDR3 is 15 amino acids. The CDR3 sequence: CASRLGEVGNSPLHF. CDR3 sequence (DNA): TGCGCCAGCAGGCTGGGGGAGGTTGGAAATTCACCCCTCCACTTT. The entire variable domain, with the rest obtained from reference TRBV5-1 and TRBJ1-6, is as follows: KAGVTQTPRYLIKTRGQQVTLSCSPISGHRSVSWYQQTPGQGLQFLFEYFSETQRNKGNFPGRFSGRQFSNSRSEMNVSTLELGDSALYLCASRLGEVGNSPLHFGNGTRLTVT.

The rearrangement links TRBV7-9 to TRBJ2-3; 13 bases agree with TRBD2. Losses at the gene ends were 5 bases for V and 0 bases for J; bases not matched to a gene: 8. Germline assignment: CDR1 SEHNR and CDR2 FQNEAQ (reference sequence). The CDR3 is 18 amino acids. The CDR3 reads CASSQFGTSGASTDTQYF. For the CDR3, the DNA is TGTGCCAGCAGCCAATTTGGGACTAGCGGGGCGAGCACAGATACGCAGTATTTT.

The CDR3 here is CASSQDRGLVQYF. The CDR3 DNA reads TGTGCCAGCAGCCAAGACAGGGGGCTTGTGCAGTACTTC. The chain couples TRBV3-1 (or the pseudogene TRBV3-2) to TRBJ2-7; 8 nucleotides match TRBD1. The J segment lost 9 bases and the V segment lost 0 bases, leaving 4 bases of the junction unmatched. In germline, CDR1 is LGHDT, CDR2 YNNKEL (reference sequence). CDR3 length: 13 amino acids.

The chain links TRBV4-2 to TRBJ1-1; D may be TRBD1 (5 bases). The germline gives CDR1 LGHNA, CDR2 YNFKEQ. The CDR3 runs to 13 residues. V shed 0 bases and J shed 4 bases, with 6 bases lying between them. CDR3 bases: TGTGCCAGCAGCCAAGAAAGGGGCACTGAAGCTTTCTTT. Residues: CASSQERGTEAFF.

J is TRBJ2-7 and V is TRBV24-1; D remains ambiguous. The germline V and J ends were trimmed by 5 bases and 2 bases, with 12 bases remaining between them. CDR3 length: 14 amino acids. Germline CDR1 and CDR2: KGHDR and SFDVKD. The DNA of the CDR3 is TGTGCCACCAGTGCGAAAGTCTACCCCTACGAGCAGTACTTC. This sequence encodes CATSAKVYPYEQYF.

There are a few counts of this clone. The chain employs TRBV24-1 and TRBJ2-7; D remains ambiguous. The germline gives CDR1 KGHDR, CDR2 SFDVKD. This CDR3 contains 11 residues. Trimming removed 7 bases at V and 6 bases at J, with 9 bases between. The CDR3 DNA is TGTGCCACCAGGAACTCCGGCGAGCAGTACTTC. It specifies CATRNSGEQYF.

The V and J genes are TRBV5-1 and TRBJ2-5; D unresolved. The CDR3 is 13 residues long. The germline CDR1 and CDR2 sequences are SGHRS and YFSETQ. V lost 0 bases to trimming and J lost 7 bases, with 10 bases between them. The CDR3, as DNA: TGCGCCAGCAGCTTGGACCTTGGGCGGACCCAGTACTTC. Its protein product is CASSLDLGRTQYF.

This clone occurred once. The chain uses TRBV7-3 and TRBJ2-1; D perhaps matches TRBD2 (6 bases). The germline CDR1 and CDR2 sequences are SGHTA and FQGTGA. CDR3 length equals 15 residues. The V end lost 6 bases, the J end lost 6 bases, and 18 bases lay between the germline ends. The CDR3 DNA sequence: TGTGCCAGCAGTTGGGGGTCCTTGGGGGGCAATGAGCAGTTCTTC. It yields the protein CASSWGSLGGNEQFF.

The rearrangement uses TRBV7-2 and TRBJ2-2, with 11 bases lining up with TRBD1. The germline V gene encodes CDR1 SGHTA and CDR2 FQGNSA. J gave up 2 bases and V 5 bases, and 7 bases lay outside the gene matches. This CDR3 has 17 residues. Here the CDR3 reads CASSPRTGGPNTGELFF. CDR3 in DNA: TGTGCCAGCAGCCCTCGGACAGGGGGCCCTAACACCGGGGAGCTGTTTTTT.

This chain links TRBV4-2 with TRBJ2-7, with TRBD1 matching 9 bases. Germline assignment: CDR1 LGHNA and CDR2 YNFKEQ. Trimming at V came to 0 bases and at J to 7 bases, leaving 7 bases not matched to a gene. This CDR3 has 15 amino acids. CDR3 DNA: TGTGCCAGCAGCCAAGATGTTAACAGGGGGCTGGAGCAGTACTTC. Amino acids: CASSQDVNRGLEQYF.

This chain links TRBV19 with TRBJ2-7, with D perhaps TRBD1 (7 bases). Germline-derived CDR1 and CDR2 are LNHDA and SQIVND (reference sequence). The CDR3 covers 15 residues. Trimming pared 5 bases from V and 5 bases from J, leaving 19 bases between. The CDR3 loop is CASSPLRTGGDEQYF. The CDR3 DNA reads TGTGCCAGTAGTCCCCTCCGGACAGGAGGGGACGAGCAGTACTTC.

This chain joins TRBV6-6 and TRBJ1-5; TRBD1 is a possible D gene (5 bases). Per the germline V gene, CDR1 is MNHNY and CDR2 is SVGAGI (reference sequence). Trimming took 7 bases from V and 5 from J, leaving 15 bases between them. The CDR3 length is 14 residues. CDR3 residues: CASITGQGHQPQHF. In nucleotides, the CDR3 is TGTGCCAGCATTACGGGCCAGGGCCATCAGCCCCAGCATTTT.

This clone was seen a few times. The gene calls are TRBV27 and TRBJ2-3; 14 positions match TRBD2. In germline, CDR1 is MNHEY, CDR2 SMNVEV (reference sequence). J gave up 9 bases and V 4 bases, and 3 bases lay outside the gene matches. This CDR3 has 14 amino acids. CDR3 nucleotides: TGTGCCAGCAGTTCAGGACTAGCGGGAGGCACGCAGTATTTT. Protein product: CASSSGLAGGTQYF.

The CDR3 coding sequence is TGTGCCAGCAGCGTGGGAGGGGAGACCCAGTACTTC. Translation gives CASSVGGETQYF. The rearrangement joins TRBV12-3 or TRBV12-4 to TRBJ2-5, with 7 positions matching TRBD2. J lost 5 bases, V lost 6 bases, and 3 bases had no gene match. The CDR3 is 12 residues long.

The CDR3 bases are TGTGCCAGCAGCCGGCGACAGGGGGCTGGAAACACCATATATTTT. Protein: CASSRRQGAGNTIYF. The chain carries TRBV7-2 and TRBJ1-3, with 9 bases matching TRBD1. Germline-derived CDR1 and CDR2 are SGHTA and FQGNSA. The CDR3 has 15 residues. J gave up 2 bases and V 5 bases, and 4 bases lay outside the gene matches.

V usage is TRBV7-2 and J usage is TRBJ1-4; D gene uncertain. Deletions cut 2 bases from V and 5 bases from J, with 15 bases between. The CDR3 totals 16 residues. The germline CDR1 and CDR2 sequences are SGHTA and FQGNSA. The CDR3 region is CASSLPRGGMNEKLFF. For the CDR3, the DNA is TGTGCCAGCAGCTTACCCCGGGGAGGGATGAATGAAAAACTGTTTTTT.

Concerning this clone: A read error may account for a junction end that differs from germline. The chain uses TRBV6-6 and TRBJ1-2, with 8 bases fitting TRBD1. CDR1 MNHNY and CDR2 SVGAGI come from the germline V gene (reference sequence). This CDR3 comprises 14 residues. The CDR3 DNA reads as TGTGCCAGCAGATCGCCCGGGACAGGTTATGACTACACCTTC. The encoded protein is CASRSPGTGYDYTF.

This chain links TRBV5-1 with TRBJ1-1; possible D gene TRBD1, 6 bases. Germline CDR1 and CDR2: SGHRS and YFSETQ. Trimming took 6 bases from V and 0 from J, leaving 15 bases between them. This CDR3 is 15 amino acids long. Here the CDR3 reads CASNLRQAVNTEAFF. The CDR3 DNA sequence: TGCGCCAGCAACCTTAGACAGGCGGTGAACACTGAAGCTTTCTTT. Looking up the rest from reference TRBV5-1 and TRBJ1-1 gives the full variable domain: KAGVTQTPRYLIKTRGQQVTLSCSPISGHRSVSWYQQTPGQGLQFLFEYFSETQRNKGNFPGRFSGRQFSNSRSEMNVSTLELGDSALYLCASNLRQAVNTEAFFGQGTRLTVV.

The rearrangement links TRBV4-2 to TRBJ1-2; D is unclear. Trimming removed 0 bases at V and 6 bases at J, with 14 bases between. CDR1 is LGHNA, CDR2 YNFKEQ, per germline. The CDR3 contains 15 residues. The CDR3 loop is CASSQEPSGGNGYTF. CDR3 DNA: TGTGCCAGCAGCCAAGAACCCTCGGGCGGGAATGGCTACACCTTC.

The rearrangement joins TRBV3-1 (or the pseudogene TRBV3-2) to TRBJ1-6; 12 nucleotides align to TRBD1. CDR1 and CDR2 from the germline V gene are LGHDT and YNNKEL (reference sequence). Trimming at V came to 3 bases and at J to 0 bases, leaving 12 bases not matched to a gene. This CDR3 comprises 21 residues. The CDR3 sequence is CASSHVNRDRGLSSYNSPLHF. CDR3 in DNA: TGTGCCAGCAGCCACGTCAACCGGGACAGGGGGCTAAGCTCCTATAATTCACCCCTCCACTTT.

The genes are TRBV5-1 and TRBJ1-1; D possibly corresponds to TRBD1 (6 bases). The CDR3 consists of 14 residues. Trimming pared 3 bases from V and 5 bases from J, leaving 14 bases between. Germline-derived CDR1 and CDR2 are SGHRS and YFSETQ. DNA of the CDR3: TGCGCCAGCAGCTCCCTCAGGGGAAGTACTGAAGCTTTCTTT. Translating gives CASSSLRGSTEAFF.

Only a few counts were recorded for this clone. The chain carries TRBV7-2 and TRBJ2-1, with 8 bases lining up with TRBD2. Germline V gene lookup returns CDR1 SGHTA and CDR2 FQGNSA. With V trimmed by 5 bases and J by 0 bases, 3 bases remained unmatched. The CDR3 loop spans 15 amino acids. The CDR3 sequence is CASSPGGSSYNEQFF. The CDR3 region has the DNA TGTGCCAGCAGCCCGGGAGGGAGCTCCTACAATGAGCAGTTCTTC. The variable domain in full, with the rest retrieved from reference TRBV7-2 and TRBJ2-1, is GAGVSQSPSNKVTEKGKDVELRCDPISGHTALYWYRQSLGQGLEFLIYFQGNSAPDKSGLPSDRFSAERTGGSVSTLTIQRTQQEDSAVYLCASSPGGSSYNEQFFGPGTRLTVL.

The rearrangement joins TRBV2 to TRBJ1-1, with 7 bases fitting TRBD1. With 7 bases clipped from V and 8 bases from J, the junction kept 7 bases outside the gene matches. The V gene's germline CDR1 is SNHLY and CDR2 FYNNEI. This CDR3 spans 12 amino acids. The CDR3 region is CASMADRVEAFF. The CDR3 nucleotides read TGTGCCAGCATGGCCGACAGGGTGGAAGCTTTCTTT.

The rearrangement joins TRBV7-2 to TRBJ2-3, with 16 nucleotides matching TRBD2. The V gene end was trimmed by 4 bases and the J gene end by 8 bases; junction bases not matched to a gene: 15. CDR3 length: 19 residues. The germline V gene encodes CDR1 SGHTA and CDR2 FQGNSA. CDR3 sequence (DNA): TGTGCCAGCAGCTCTCGCAACCCGGGACTAGCGGGGGGGCAGGGTACGCAGTATTTT. Its protein product is CASSSRNPGLAGGQGTQYF.

This sequence joins TRBV7-9 and TRBJ1-6, with D unresolved. Germline CDR1 and CDR2: SEHNR and FQNEAQ (reference sequence). The CDR3 contains 14 residues. Trimming stripped 3 bases from V and 7 bases from J, with 10 bases between. The CDR3 DNA reads as TGTGCCAGCAGCTTCGCTGGGAGGAATTCACCCCTCCACTTT. Translation: CASSFAGRNSPLHF.